The source of this TCR beta chain is a study of long-term antiretroviral therapy in people with HIV. Study-level findings and limits: Post-ART samples showed increased diversity that remained below transplant donor control levels. HIV repertoires had narrower CDR3 length ranges than controls. Every time point showed a repertoire led by clones expanded before ART.

CDR1 is SEHNR and CDR2 is FQNEAQ in the germline V gene (reference sequence). The CDR3 extends over 18 amino acids. Trimming removed 5 bases from V and 5 bases from J; junction bases left unmatched: 16. Version v3.0 of the immunoSEQ assay ran at survey level. Generated by immunoSEQ multiplex PCR, the TCRdb table keeps only in-frame clones and is missing some. This sample has roughly 50,000 clones; 84% occur once, and the top ten carry 2.5% to 3.5%. To note about this clone: What it binds is not known.

Specimen: unsorted PBMCs, collected 0.8 years after starting antiretroviral therapy. The receptor's source is a woman aged 18-35 years with HIV. The rearrangement uses TRBV7-9 and TRBJ2-4, with 9 bases fitting TRBD1. The CDR3 protein is CASSGTGTGRRQENIQYF. Here the CDR3 DNA reads TGTGCCAGCAGCGGAACCGGGACAGGGCGGAGGCAGGAAAACATTCAGTACTTC. Complete variable domain (other parts from reference TRBV7-9 and TRBJ2-4): DTGVSQNPRHKITKRGQNVTFRCDPISEHNRLYWYRQTLGQGPEFLTYFQNEAQLEKSRLLSDRFSAERPKGSFSTLEIQRTEQGDSAMYLCASSGTGTGRRQENIQYFGAGTRLSVL.